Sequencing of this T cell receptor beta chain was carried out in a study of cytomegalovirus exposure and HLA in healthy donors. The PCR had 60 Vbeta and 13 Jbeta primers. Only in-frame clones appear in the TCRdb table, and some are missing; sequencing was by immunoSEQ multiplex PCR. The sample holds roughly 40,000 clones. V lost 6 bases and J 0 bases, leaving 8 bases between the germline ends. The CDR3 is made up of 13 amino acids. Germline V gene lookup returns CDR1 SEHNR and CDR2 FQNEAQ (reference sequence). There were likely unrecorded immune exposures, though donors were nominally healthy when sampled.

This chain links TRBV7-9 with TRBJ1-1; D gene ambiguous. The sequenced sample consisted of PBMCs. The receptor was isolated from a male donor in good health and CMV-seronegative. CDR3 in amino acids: CASSREMNTEAFF. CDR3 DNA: TGTGCCAGCAGTCGGGAGATGAACACTGAAGCTTTCTTT. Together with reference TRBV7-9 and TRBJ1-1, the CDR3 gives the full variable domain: DTGVSQNPRHKITKRGQNVTFRCDPISEHNRLYWYRQTLGQGPEFLTYFQNEAQLEKSRLLSDRFSAERPKGSFSTLEIQRTEQGDSAMYLCASSREMNTEAFFGQGTRLTVV.